This is a list of T cell receptor beta chains from one sample in a study of a mutant IDH1 vaccine in newly diagnosed glioma. For these TCRs, the target antigens are not known. TCRdb's table, derived via immunoSEQ multiplex PCR, lists solely in-frame clones and lacks some. This sample has some 30,000 clones, with approximately 77% found just once. Source: PBMCs, taken from a glioma patient whose treatment included an IDH1 peptide vaccine. Receptors originate from a man under 40 with glioma. The CDR3 runs from the conserved cysteine through the conserved F or W. Fields, in order: J gene, D gene, clone size, V gene, CDR3 protein, CDR3 DNA. A D gene is named only where the DNA matches it firmly. Only some rows state a clone size, as once, few, many or a class for expanded clones.

TRBJ2-1,-,-,TRBV7-2,CASSSSGRGNEQFF,TGTGCCAGCAGCTCATCCGGGAGAGGCAATGAGCAGTTCTTC
TRBJ1-2,-,few,TRBV29-1,CSVEVQGGYGYTF,TGCAGCGTTGAAGTGCAGGGAGGGTATGGCTACACCTTC
TRBJ2-7,TRBD2,-,TRBV6-6,CASSSGTSGSYEQYF,TGTGCCAGCAGTTCCGGGACTAGCGGCTCCTACGAGCAGTACTTC
TRBJ2-1,-,few,TRBV6-4,CASSASGEPYNEQFF,TGTGCCAGCAGTGCTTCTGGGGAACCTTACAATGAGCAGTTCTTC
TRBJ1-1,-,-,TRBV27,CASSLMGSGAFF,TGTGCCAGCAGTTTAATGGGTTCAGGAGCTTTCTTT
TRBJ1-2,-,-,TRBV7-9,CASRRGPGYGYTF,TGTGCCAGCCGACGGGGGCCTGGCTATGGCTACACCTTC
TRBJ2-7,-,-,TRBV19,CASSRLDSYEQYF,TGTGCCAGTTCTCGACTAGATTCCTACGAGCAGTACTTC
TRBJ1-1,-,once,TRBV7-9,CASSLEGRWTPMNTEAFF,TGTGCCAGCAGCTTAGAAGGCAGGTGGACCCCCATGAACACTGAAGCTTTCTTT
TRBJ2-7,-,few,TRBV5-1,CASREGPDYEQYF,TGCGCCAGCAGAGAGGGGCCGGACTACGAGCAGTACTTC
TRBJ2-7,TRBD2,-,TRBV6-5,CASRPSGNYEQYF,TGTGCCAGCAGGCCTAGCGGGAACTACGAGCAGTACTTC
TRBJ1-1,-,few,TRBV29-1,CSVVRNTEAFF,TGCAGCGTTGTGAGAAACACTGAAGCTTTCTTT
TRBJ1-1,-,few,TRBV5-1,CASSRSGGNLNTEAFF,TGCGCCAGCAGCCGGAGTGGGGGAAACTTGAACACTGAAGCTTTCTTT
TRBJ1-3,-,-,TRBV4-2,CASSQGTGYGNTIYF,TGTGCCAGCAGCCAAGGAACAGGGTATGGAAACACCATATATTTT
TRBJ1-1,TRBD1,-,TRBV19,CASSIDFTGGKSDTEAFF,TGTGCCAGTAGTATAGATTTTACAGGGGGTAAGAGTGACACTGAAGCTTTCTTT
TRBJ2-2,-,-,TRBV19,CASSSWEQNGELFF,TGTGCCAGTAGTAGTTGGGAGCAGAACGGGGAGCTGTTTTTT
TRBJ2-7,-,-,TRBV7-9,CASSLTGTASSYEQYF,TGTGCCAGCAGCCTAACCGGGACCGCGTCCTCCTACGAGCAGTACTTC
TRBJ1-1,-,-,TRBV5-5,CASSPTPGTLGAFF,TGTGCCAGCAGCCCCACCCCCGGGACGCTGGGGGCTTTCTTT
TRBJ2-1,-,-,TRBV5-1,CASSLEATYNEQFF,TGCGCCAGCAGCTTGGAGGCCACCTACAATGAGCAGTTCTTC
TRBJ1-5,-,-,TRBV5-1,CASSLMGLNQPQHF,TGCGCCAGCAGCTTGATGGGCCTCAATCAGCCCCAGCATTTT
TRBJ1-2,TRBD1,-,TRBV7-2,CASSLTGVGYTF,TGTGCCAGCAGCCTGACAGGGGTTGGCTACACCTTC
TRBJ2-1,TRBD2,-,TRBV5-4,CASSTRTSDYNEQFF,TGTGCCAGCAGCACCCGGACTAGCGACTACAATGAGCAGTTCTTC
TRBJ1-2,-,-,TRBV10-2,CASSDYKEINYGYTF,TGCGCCAGCAGTGATTATAAAGAGATTAACTATGGCTACACCTTC
TRBJ2-7,-,-,TRBV27,CASSFRDNSYEQYF,TGTGCCAGCAGTTTCCGGGACAACTCCTACGAGCAGTACTTC
TRBJ1-4,-,-,TRBV19,CASSIRDRFLPFF,TGTGCCAGTAGTATACGAGACAGATTCCTTCCGTTTTTT
TRBJ2-7,-,once,TRBV10-3,CAISESGRGGYEQYF,TGTGCCATCAGTGAGTCGGGAAGGGGGGGTTACGAGCAGTACTTC
TRBJ2-1,TRBD2,-,TRBV7-2,CASSLWAGGRAGNEQFF,TGTGCCAGCAGCTTATGGGCCGGCGGGAGGGCGGGGAATGAGCAGTTCTTC
TRBJ2-2,-,few,TRBV4-1,CASSQPFSDGELFF,TGCGCCAGCAGCCAACCCTTCTCTGACGGGGAGCTGTTTTTT
TRBJ2-7,-,-,TRBV18,CASSPPGHQEQYF,TGTGCCAGCTCACCTCCGGGACACCAAGAGCAGTACTTC
TRBJ2-5,-,few,TRBV30,CAWSGGRMVGETQYF,TGTGCCTGGAGTGGCGGCAGGATGGTGGGAGAGACCCAGTACTTC